This TCR beta chain stems from a study of T cell responses to AZD1222 COVID-19 vaccine. Background on the study: Researchers grouped second doses given at about 4 or about 12 weeks into one pool.

A note on this clone: What it recognizes is unknown.

Study-wide results and caveats: Of spike-specific TCRs, nearly half reportedly target regions left unmutated in variants. Seropositive at baseline were only a handful of AZD1222 recipients. No day 14 peak samples; only post-peak repertoires were characterized.

Germline CDR1 DFQATT, CDR2 SNEGSKA (reference sequence). The CDR3 is 11 residues long. Trimming stripped 5 bases from V and 3 bases from J, with 7 bases between. Libraries were prepared by immunoSEQ multiplex PCR; TCRdb keeps only in-frame clonotypes and omits some of them. The table lists roughly 130,000 clones, more than 85% of them singletons, with approximately 2.5% in the top ten. The chain combines TRBV20-1 with TRBJ2-5, with D perhaps TRBD2 (5 bases). The receptor was derived from an adult in good health. The material was peripheral blood, obtained on day 0 of AZD1222 vaccination. CDR3 protein: CSAPGKETQYF. The CDR3 DNA follows: TGCAGTGCTCCCGGGAAAGAGACCCAGTACTTC.